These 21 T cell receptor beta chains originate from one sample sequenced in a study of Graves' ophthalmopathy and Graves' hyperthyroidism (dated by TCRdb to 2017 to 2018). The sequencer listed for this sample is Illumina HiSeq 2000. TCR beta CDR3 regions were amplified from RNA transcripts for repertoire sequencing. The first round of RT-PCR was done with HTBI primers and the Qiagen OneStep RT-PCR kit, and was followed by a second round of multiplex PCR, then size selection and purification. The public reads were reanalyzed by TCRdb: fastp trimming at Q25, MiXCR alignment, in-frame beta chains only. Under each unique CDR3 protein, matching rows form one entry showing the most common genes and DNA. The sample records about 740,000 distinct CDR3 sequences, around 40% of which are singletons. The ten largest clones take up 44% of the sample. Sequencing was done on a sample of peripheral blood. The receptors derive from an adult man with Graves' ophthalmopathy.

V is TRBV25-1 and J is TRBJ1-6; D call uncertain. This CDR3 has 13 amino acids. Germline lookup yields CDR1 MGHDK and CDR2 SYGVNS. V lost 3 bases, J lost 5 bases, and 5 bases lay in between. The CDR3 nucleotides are TGTGCCAGCAGTGATAAGGATAATTCACCCCTCCACTTT. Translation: CASSDKDNSPLHF.

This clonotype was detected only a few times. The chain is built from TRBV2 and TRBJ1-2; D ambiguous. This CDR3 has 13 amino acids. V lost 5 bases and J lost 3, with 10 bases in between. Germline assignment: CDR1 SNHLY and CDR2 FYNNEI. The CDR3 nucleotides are TGTGCCAGCAGTCCTACCTCCCACTATGGCTACACCTTC. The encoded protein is CASSPTSHYGYTF.

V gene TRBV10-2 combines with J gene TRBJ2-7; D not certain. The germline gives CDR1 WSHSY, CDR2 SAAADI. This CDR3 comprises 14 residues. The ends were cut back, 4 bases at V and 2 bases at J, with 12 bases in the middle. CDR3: CASSGANSPYEQYF. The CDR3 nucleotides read TGCGCCAGCAGTGGGGCTAACTCCCCCTACGAGCAGTACTTC.

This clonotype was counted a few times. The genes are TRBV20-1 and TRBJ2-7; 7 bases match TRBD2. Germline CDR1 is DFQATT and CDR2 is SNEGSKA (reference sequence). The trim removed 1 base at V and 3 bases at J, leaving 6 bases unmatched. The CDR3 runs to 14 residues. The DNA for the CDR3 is TGCAGTGCTAGAGGGGGGGGAGGGAACTACGAGCAGTACTTC. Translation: CSARGGGGNYEQYF.

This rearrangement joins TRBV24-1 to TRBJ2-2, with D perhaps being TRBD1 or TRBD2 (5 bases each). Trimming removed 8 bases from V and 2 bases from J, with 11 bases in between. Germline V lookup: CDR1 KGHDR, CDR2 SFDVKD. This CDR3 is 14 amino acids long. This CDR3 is CATNRDGNTGELFF. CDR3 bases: TGTGCCACCAACCGGGACGGAAACACCGGGGAGCTGTTTTTT.

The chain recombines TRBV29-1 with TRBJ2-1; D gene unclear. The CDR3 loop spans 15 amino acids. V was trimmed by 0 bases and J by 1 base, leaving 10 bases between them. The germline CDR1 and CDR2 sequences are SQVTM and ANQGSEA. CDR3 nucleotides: TGCAGCGTTGAAGAGGCCCTCATGTCCTACAATGAGCAGTTCTTC. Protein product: CSVEEALMSYNEQFF.

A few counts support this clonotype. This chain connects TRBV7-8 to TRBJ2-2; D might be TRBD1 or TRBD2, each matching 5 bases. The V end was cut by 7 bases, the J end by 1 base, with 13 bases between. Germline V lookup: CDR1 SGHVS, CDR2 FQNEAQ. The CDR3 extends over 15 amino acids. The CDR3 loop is CASNPEGRNTGELFF. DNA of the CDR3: TGTGCCAGCAACCCAGAGGGGAGGAACACCGGGGAGCTGTTTTTT.

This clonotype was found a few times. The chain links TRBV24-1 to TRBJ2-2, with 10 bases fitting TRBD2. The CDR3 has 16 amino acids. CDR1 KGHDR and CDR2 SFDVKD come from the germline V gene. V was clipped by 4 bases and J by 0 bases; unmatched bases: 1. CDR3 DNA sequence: TGTGCCACCAGTGAACTAGCGGGATCGAACACCGGGGAGCTGTTTTTT. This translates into CATSELAGSNTGELFF.

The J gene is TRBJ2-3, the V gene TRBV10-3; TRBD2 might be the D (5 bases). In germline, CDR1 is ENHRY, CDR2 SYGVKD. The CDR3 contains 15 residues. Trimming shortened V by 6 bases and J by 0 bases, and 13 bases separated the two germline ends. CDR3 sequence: CAIRTDFSSTDTQYF. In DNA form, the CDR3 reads TGTGCCATCAGAACGGACTTCTCTAGCACAGATACGCAGTATTTT.

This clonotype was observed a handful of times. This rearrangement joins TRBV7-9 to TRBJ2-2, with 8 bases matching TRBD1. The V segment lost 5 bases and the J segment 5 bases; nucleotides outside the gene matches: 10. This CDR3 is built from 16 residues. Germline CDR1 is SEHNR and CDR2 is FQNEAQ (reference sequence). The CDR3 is CASSGRTGFRTGELFF. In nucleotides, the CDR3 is TGTGCCAGCAGCGGACGGACAGGGTTTAGAACCGGGGAGCTGTTTTTT.

CDR3 amino acids: CASSTRRRGITSTGELFF. In DNA, the CDR3 is TGTGCCAGCAGTACCCGCCGGCGGGGAATAACTAGCACCGGGGAGCTGTTTTTT. The chain uses TRBV7-8 and TRBJ2-2; the D gene is possibly TRBD2 (6 bases). The CDR3 covers 18 residues. From germline, CDR1 is SGHVS and CDR2 FQNEAQ. The V end lost 6 bases, the J end lost 4 bases, and 24 bases lay between the germline ends.

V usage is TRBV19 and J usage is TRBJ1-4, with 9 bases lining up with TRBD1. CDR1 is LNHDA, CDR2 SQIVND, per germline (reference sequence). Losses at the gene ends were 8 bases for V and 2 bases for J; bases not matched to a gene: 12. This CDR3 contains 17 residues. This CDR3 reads CASRLRDRDLTNEKLFF. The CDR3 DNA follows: TGTGCCAGTCGACTACGGGACAGGGATTTGACTAATGAAAAACTGTTTTTT.

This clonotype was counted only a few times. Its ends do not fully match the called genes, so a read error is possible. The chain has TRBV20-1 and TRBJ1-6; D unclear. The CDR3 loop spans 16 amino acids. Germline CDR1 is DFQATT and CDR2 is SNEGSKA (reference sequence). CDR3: CSARAFGRATHSALHF. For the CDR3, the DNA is TGCAGTGCTAGAGCTTTCGGGCGAGCCACCCATTCAGCCCTCCACTTT.

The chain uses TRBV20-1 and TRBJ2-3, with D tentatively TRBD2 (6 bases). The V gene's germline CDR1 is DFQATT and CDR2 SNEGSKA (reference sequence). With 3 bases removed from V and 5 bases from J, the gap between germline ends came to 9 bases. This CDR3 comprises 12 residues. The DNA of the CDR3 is TGCAGTGCTAGTACTAGCCGAGATACGCAGTATTTT. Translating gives CSASTSRDTQYF.

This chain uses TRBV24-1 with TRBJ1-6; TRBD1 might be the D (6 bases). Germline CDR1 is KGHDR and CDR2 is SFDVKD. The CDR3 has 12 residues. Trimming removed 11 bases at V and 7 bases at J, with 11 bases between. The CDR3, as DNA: TGTGCCATCGGGCAGGGGAATTCACCCCTCCACTTT. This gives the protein CAIGQGNSPLHF.

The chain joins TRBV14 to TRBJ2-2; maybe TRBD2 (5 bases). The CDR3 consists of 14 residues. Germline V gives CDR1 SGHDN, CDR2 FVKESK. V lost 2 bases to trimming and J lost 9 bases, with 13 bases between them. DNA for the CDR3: TGTGCCAGCAGCCAAAGGATGAGGGCCCGGGAGCTGTTTTTT. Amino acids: CASSQRMRARELFF.

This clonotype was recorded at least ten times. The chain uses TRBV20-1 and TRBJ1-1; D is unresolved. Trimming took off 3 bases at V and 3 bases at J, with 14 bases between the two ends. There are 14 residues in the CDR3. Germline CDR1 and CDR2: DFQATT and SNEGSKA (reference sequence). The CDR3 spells CSARMRRPDTEAFF. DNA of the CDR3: TGCAGTGCTAGGATGCGCCGACCGGACACTGAAGCTTTCTTT.

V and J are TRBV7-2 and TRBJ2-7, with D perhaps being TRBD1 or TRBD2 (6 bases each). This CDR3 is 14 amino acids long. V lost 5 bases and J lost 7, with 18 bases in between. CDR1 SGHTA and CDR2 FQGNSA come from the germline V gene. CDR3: CASSRPSGAGEQYF. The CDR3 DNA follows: TGTGCCAGCAGCCGTCCCTCGGGGGCTGGAGAGCAGTACTTC.

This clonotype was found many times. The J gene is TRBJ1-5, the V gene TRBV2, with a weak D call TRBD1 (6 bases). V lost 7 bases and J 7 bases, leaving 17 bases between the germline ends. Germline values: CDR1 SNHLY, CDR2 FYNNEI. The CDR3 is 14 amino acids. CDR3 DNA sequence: TGTGCCAGCACTGAGATCTCGGGGGCCCAGCCCCAGCATTTT. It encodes CASTEISGAQPQHF.

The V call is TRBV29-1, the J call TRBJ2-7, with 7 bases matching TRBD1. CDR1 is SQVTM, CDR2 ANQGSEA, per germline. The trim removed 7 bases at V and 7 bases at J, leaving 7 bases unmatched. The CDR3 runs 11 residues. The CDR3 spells CSGRTGFEQYF. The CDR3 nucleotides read TGCAGCGGCCGGACAGGTTTTGAGCAGTACTTC.

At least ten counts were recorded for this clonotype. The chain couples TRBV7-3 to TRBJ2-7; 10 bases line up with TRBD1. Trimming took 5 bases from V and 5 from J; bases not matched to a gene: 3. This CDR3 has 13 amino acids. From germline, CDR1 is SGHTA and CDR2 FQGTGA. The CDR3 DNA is TGTGCCAGCAGCCAGGGACAGGGGAACGAGCAGTACTTC. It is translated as CASSQGQGNEQYF.